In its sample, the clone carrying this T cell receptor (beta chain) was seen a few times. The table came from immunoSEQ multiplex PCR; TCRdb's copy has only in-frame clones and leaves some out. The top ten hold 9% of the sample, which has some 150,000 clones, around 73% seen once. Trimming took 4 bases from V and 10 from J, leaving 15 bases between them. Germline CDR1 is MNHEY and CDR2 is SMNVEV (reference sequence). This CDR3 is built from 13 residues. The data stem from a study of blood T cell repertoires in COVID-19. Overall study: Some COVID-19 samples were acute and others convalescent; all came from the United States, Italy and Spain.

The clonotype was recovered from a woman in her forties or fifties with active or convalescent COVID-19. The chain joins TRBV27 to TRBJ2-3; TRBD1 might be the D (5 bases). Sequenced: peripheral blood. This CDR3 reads CASSSSTQGPQYF. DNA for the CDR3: TGTGCCAGCAGTTCCTCCACGCAGGGTCCGCAGTATTTT.